This TCR beta chain was found in a study of shared clonotypes between healthy human individuals. Study information: The plates for each donor numbered three CD4 naive, three CD4 memory, two CD8 naive and one CD8 memory.

An even split of each subset's genomic DNA across several immunoSEQ plates was performed. Sequencing used immunoSEQ multiplex PCR; TCRdb keeps in-frame clones, though not all of them. Here the sample spans 500,000 or so clones, 95% to 96% being singletons. V lost 6 bases and J lost 3, with 18 bases in between. Germline V gene sequence: CDR1 MNHEY, CDR2 SMNVEV (reference sequence). This CDR3 region has 16 residues. The split of CD4+ cells yielded CD45RA+ naive and CD45RA-negative memory subsets. This clone was observed once. Its specificity is not known. Study outcomes and limitations: Clonotypes which were not shared had lower generation probabilities than clonotypes that all four donors shared.

Sequencing was done on a sample of naive CD4+ T cells sorted from blood. Subset specified: CD45RA+ positively selected. The chain combines TRBV27 with TRBJ2-4; D is unclear. The clonotype originates from a woman in her 30s in good health. In nucleotides, the CDR3 is TGTGCCAGCAGCCCCTACGTGAGTGTGGTCAAAAACATTCAGTACTTC. Protein sequence: CASSPYVSVVKNIQYF.